These T cell receptor beta chains were read from a single sample in a study of regulatory T cells in long-lasting Graves disease. Each CDR3 protein gets one entry after TCRdb re-called the multiplex PCR reads with MiXCR. Of approximately 400,000 distinct CDR3 sequences listed, 12% are singletons. This sample was also put to use in a study of T cells in Graves' hyperthyroidism and ophthalmopathy.

The starting material was peripheral blood mononuclear cells (PBMCs), obtained at new diagnosis, from a patient treated with antithyroid drugs. Receptors originate from a woman aged 18-29 years with Graves disease. Both conserved end residues are part of each CDR3. The order of the fields is D gene, V gene, clone size, J gene, CDR3 DNA, CDR3 protein. The D gene is left open where the match is weak. Expanded clones are given a class, and other clones once, few, many or no size at all.

-,TRBV5-5,many,TRBJ2-1,TGTGCCAGCAACCAACAGGGAACCTACAATGAGCAGTTCTTC,CASNQQGTYNEQFF
TRBD1,TRBV30,few,TRBJ1-6,TGTGCCTGGAGTCGGACAGGGGAACGACCCCTCCACTTT,CAWSRTGERPLHF
-,TRBV20-1,many,TRBJ1-2,TGCAGTGCCTCCTCCCCCGACAACTATGGCTACACCTTC,CSASSPDNYGYTF
-,TRBV4-3,-,TRBJ2-5,TGCGCCAGCAGCCAAGAATCCCGAGAGACCCAGTACTTC,CASSQESRETQYF
-,TRBV12-3/TRBV12-4,many,TRBJ1-2,TGTGCCAGCAGCTTAGGGGGGTCAGGCTATGGCTACACCTTC,CASSLGGSGYGYTF
TRBD2,TRBV28,many,TRBJ2-3,TGTGCCAGCAGCACAATAGCGGGGAGCACAGATACGCAGTATTTT,CASSTIAGSTDTQYF
-,TRBV9,-,TRBJ1-1,TGTGCCAGCAGCGTAGGCCAGGGGAAACTTCAGGGTACTGAAGCTTTCTTT,CASSVGQGKLQGTEAFF
TRBD2,TRBV12-3/TRBV12-4,-,TRBJ2-1,TGTGCCAGCAGTACTAGCGGGGGGGGTAATGAGCAGTTCTTC,CASSTSGGGNEQFF
TRBD2,TRBV12-3/TRBV12-4,many,TRBJ2-1,TGTGCCAGCAGTTTCGGGGTAACTAGCGGGAGTTATCAGGATGAGCAGTTCTTC,CASSFGVTSGSYQDEQFF
TRBD1,TRBV6-5,-,TRBJ1-1,TGTGCCAGCAGTTCCGGGACAGGGTGGCGGGGCACTGAAGCTTTCTTT,CASSSGTGWRGTEAFF
-,TRBV6-5,many,TRBJ2-5,TGTGCCAGCAGTTACTCGACGTACCTGGAGACCCAGTACTTC,CASSYSTYLETQYF
-,TRBV6-1,many,TRBJ2-3,TGTGCCAGCAGTGATGCCTACTCGTGGGATACGCAGTATTTT,CASSDAYSWDTQYF
-,TRBV20-1,-,TRBJ1-4,TGCAGTGCTAGAGATCCTTTACGAGGGGCTAATGAAAAACTGTTTTTT,CSARDPLRGANEKLFF
-,TRBV12-3/TRBV12-4,many,TRBJ2-7,TGTGCCAGCAGCCCTCCGCGGGGCCCCCTCTCCTACGAGCAGTACTTC,CASSPPRGPLSYEQYF
TRBD1,TRBV6-5,many,TRBJ1-4,TGTGCCAGCAGTTTCAAAGTTACTAGGCTGGGACAGGCGCCAAATGAAAAACTGTTTTTT,CASSFKVTRLGQAPNEKLFF
-,TRBV12-3/TRBV12-4,few,TRBJ1-1,TGTGCCAGCAGTTTCGAGGGGGGCGCCTGGGCTGAAGCTTTCTTT,CASSFEGGAWAEAFF
-,TRBV15,many,TRBJ2-1,TGTGCCACCAGCAGAGGGGCGCGGGCCAATGAGCAGTTCTTC,CATSRGARANEQFF
-,TRBV27,many,TRBJ1-1,TGTGCCAGCAGTTTAATGGGCGGTGAGGGCACTGAAGCTTTCTTT,CASSLMGGEGTEAFF
TRBD1,TRBV20-1,-,TRBJ1-6,TGCAGTGCTGGGACAGGGGGAAGTACGCCCCTCCACTTT,CSAGTGGSTPLHF
TRBD2,TRBV28,few,TRBJ2-7,TGTGCCAGCAGTTTTCCGGCGGGAGGCCTCTCCTACGAGCAGTACTTC,CASSFPAGGLSYEQYF
-,TRBV7-2,many,TRBJ1-1,TGTGCCAGCAGCTTAGTCGATGGAGGGGAAGCTTTCTTT,CASSLVDGGEAFF
-,TRBV12-3/TRBV12-4,many,TRBJ2-5,TGTGCCAGCAGTTTAGAAGTCGGTAGAGAGACCCAGTACTTC,CASSLEVGRETQYF
TRBD1,TRBV12-3/TRBV12-4,few,TRBJ2-1,TGTGCCAGCAGCCTAGCCGGACAGGGGAACTACAATGGGCAGTTCTTC,CASSLAGQGNYNGQFF
-,TRBV6-1,many,TRBJ2-5,TGTGCCAGCAGCCCGGCTGCGGAGACCCAGTACTTC,CASSPAAETQYF
-,TRBV30,-,TRBJ2-2,TGTGCCTGGACGCCGCACTACACCGGGGAGCTGTTTTTT,CAWTPHYTGELFF
TRBD1,TRBV6-9,many,TRBJ2-3,TGTGCCAGCAGTTCCGCGGGACAGGGAGGCACAGATACGCAGTATTTT,CASSSAGQGGTDTQYF